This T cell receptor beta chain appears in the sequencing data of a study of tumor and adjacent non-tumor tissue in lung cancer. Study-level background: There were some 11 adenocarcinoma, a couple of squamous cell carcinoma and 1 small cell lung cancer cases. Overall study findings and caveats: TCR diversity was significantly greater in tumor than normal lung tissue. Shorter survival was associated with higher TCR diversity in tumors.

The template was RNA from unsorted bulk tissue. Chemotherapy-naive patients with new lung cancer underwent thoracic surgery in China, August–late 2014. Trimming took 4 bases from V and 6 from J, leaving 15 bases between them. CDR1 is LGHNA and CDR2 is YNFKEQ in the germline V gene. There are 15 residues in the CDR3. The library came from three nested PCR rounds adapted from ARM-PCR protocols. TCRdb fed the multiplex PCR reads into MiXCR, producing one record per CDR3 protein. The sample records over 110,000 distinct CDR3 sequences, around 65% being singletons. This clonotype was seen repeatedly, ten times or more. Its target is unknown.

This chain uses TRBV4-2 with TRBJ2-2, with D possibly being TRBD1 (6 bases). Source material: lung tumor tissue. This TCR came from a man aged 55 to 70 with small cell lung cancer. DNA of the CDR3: TGTGCCAGCAGCCTCCAAGGGACAAGTTCCGGGGAGCTGTTTTTT. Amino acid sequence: CASSLQGTSSGELFF.